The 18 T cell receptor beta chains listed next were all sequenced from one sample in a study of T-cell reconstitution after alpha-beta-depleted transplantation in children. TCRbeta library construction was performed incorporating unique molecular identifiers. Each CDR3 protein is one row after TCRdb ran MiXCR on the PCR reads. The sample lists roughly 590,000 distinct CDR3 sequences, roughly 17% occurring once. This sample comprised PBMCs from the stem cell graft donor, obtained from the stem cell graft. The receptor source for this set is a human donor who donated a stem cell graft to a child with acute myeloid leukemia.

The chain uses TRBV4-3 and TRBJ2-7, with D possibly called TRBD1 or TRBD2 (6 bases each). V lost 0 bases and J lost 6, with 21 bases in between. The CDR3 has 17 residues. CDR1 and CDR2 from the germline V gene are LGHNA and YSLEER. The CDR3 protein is CASSQDREQGLYREQYF. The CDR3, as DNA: TGCGCCAGCAGCCAAGATAGGGAACAGGGACTCTATCGCGAGCAGTACTTC.

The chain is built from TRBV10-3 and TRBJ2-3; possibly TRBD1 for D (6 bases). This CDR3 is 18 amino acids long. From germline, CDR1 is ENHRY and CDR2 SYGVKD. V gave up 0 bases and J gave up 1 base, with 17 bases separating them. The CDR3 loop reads CAISESSRNRVGTDTQYF. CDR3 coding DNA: TGTGCCATCAGTGAGTCGAGTCGGAACAGGGTCGGCACAGATACGCAGTATTTT.

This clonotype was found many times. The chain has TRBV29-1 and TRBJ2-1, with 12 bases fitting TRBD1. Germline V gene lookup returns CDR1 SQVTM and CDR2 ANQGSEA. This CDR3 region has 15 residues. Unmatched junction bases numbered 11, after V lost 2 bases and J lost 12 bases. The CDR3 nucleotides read TGCAGCGTTGAATCTTGGGACAGGGGGCAGGTTGGGCAGTTCTTC. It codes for CSVESWDRGQVGQFF.

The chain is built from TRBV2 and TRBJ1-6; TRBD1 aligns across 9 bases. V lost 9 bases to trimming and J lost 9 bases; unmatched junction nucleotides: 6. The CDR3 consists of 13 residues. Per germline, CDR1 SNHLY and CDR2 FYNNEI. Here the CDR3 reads CARKSDRGSPLHF. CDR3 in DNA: TGTGCCAGAAAATCGGACAGGGGTTCACCCCTCCACTTT.

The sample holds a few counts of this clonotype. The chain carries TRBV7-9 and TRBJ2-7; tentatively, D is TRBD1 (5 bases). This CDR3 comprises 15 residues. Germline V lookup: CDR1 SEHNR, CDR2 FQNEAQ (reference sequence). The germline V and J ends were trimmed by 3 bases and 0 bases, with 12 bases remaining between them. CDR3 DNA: TGTGCCAGCAGCTTTAAAGGGGATAGCTCCTACGAGCAGTACTTC. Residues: CASSFKGDSSYEQYF. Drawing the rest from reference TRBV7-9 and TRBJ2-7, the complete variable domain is DTGVSQNPRHKITKRGQNVTFRCDPISEHNRLYWYRQTLGQGPEFLTYFQNEAQLEKSRLLSDRFSAERPKGSFSTLEIQRTEQGDSAMYLCASSFKGDSSYEQYFGPGTRLTVT.

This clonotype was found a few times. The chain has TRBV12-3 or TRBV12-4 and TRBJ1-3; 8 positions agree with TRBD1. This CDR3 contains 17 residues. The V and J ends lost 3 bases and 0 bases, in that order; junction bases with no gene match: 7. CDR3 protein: CASSFRTGTGSGNTIYF. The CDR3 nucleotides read TGTGCCAGCAGTTTCCGGACAGGGACGGGCTCTGGAAACACCATATATTTT.

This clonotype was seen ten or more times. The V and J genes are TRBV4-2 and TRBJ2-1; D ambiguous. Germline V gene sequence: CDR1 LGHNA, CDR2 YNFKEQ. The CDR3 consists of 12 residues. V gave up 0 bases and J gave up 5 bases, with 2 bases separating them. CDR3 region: CASSQDDNEQFF. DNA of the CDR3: TGTGCCAGCAGCCAAGATGACAATGAGCAGTTCTTC.

For the CDR3, the DNA is TGTGCCAGCAGCCCTGGCCGTCGAGGCTATGGCTACACCTTC. Its translation is CASSPGRRGYGYTF. The rearrangement joins TRBV12-3 or TRBV12-4 to TRBJ1-2; D is unresolved. The CDR3 is made up of 14 amino acids. V gave up 6 bases and J gave up 4 bases, with 15 bases separating them.

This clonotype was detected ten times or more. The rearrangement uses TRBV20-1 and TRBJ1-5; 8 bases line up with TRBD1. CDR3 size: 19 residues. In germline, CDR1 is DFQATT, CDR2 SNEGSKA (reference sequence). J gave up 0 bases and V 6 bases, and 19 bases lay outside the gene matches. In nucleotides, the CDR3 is TGCAGTGCCACTTATGGACAGGGAAGTCTTAGAGGTAGCAATCAGCCCCAGCATTTT. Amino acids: CSATYGQGSLRGSNQPQHF.

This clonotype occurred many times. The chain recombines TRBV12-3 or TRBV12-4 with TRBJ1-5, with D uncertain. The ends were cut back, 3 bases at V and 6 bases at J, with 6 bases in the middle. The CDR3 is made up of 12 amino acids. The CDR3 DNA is TGTGCCAGCAGTTTTCGGGTTCAGCCCCAGCATTTT. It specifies CASSFRVQPQHF.

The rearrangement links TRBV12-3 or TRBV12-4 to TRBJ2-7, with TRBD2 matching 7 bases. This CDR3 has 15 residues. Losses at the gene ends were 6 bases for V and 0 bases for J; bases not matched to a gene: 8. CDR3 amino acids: CASRSHGGSSYEQYF. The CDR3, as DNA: TGTGCCAGCAGGTCCCACGGGGGGAGCTCCTACGAGCAGTACTTC.

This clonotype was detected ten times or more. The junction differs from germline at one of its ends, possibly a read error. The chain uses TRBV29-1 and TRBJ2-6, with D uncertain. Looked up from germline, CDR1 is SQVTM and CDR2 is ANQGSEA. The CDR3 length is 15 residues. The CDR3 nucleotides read TGCAGCGCTGAAGTTGGCGGCTCTGGGGCCAACGTCCTGACTTTC. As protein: CSAEVGGSGANVLTF.

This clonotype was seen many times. CDR3 region: CASSAGSGNTIYF. The CDR3, as DNA: TGTGCCAGCAGTGCGGGATCTGGAAACACCATATATTTT. V gene TRBV12-3 or TRBV12-4 combines with J gene TRBJ1-3; D is undetermined. The CDR3 is 13 residues long. Trimming stripped 5 bases from V and 1 base from J, with 6 bases between.

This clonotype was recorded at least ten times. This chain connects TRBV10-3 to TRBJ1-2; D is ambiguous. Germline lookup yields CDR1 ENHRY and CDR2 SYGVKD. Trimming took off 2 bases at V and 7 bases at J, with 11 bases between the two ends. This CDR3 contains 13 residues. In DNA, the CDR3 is TGTGCCATCAGTGAGCACAGTTCCGCTGGCTACACCTTC. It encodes CAISEHSSAGYTF.

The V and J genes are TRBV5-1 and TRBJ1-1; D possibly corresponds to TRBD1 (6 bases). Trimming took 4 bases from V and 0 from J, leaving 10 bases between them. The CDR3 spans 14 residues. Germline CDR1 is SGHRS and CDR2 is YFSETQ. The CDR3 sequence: CASSPDSVNTEAFF. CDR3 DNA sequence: TGCGCCAGCAGCCCGGACAGTGTGAACACTGAAGCTTTCTTT.

DNA of the CDR3: TGTGCCAGCAGCCAGGACAATTGGACTGAAGCTTTCTTT. Translation: CASSQDNWTEAFF. This chain joins TRBV7-2 and TRBJ1-1; a weak D match, TRBD1 (5 bases). The CDR3 consists of 13 residues. V lost 5 bases and J lost 5, with 12 bases in between. Germline-derived CDR1 and CDR2 are SGHTA and FQGNSA.

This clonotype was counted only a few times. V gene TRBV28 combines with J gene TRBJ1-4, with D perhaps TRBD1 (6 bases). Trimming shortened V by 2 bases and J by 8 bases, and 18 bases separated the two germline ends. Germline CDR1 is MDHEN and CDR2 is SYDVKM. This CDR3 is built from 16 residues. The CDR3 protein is CASSLPGAKEKEKLFF. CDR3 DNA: TGTGCCAGCAGTTTACCAGGGGCCAAAGAAAAGGAAAAACTGTTTTTT.

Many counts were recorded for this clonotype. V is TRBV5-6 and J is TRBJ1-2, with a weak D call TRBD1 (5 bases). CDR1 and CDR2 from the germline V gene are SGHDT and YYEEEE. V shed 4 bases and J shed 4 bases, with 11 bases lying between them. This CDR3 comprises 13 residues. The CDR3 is CASSLDRSYGYTF. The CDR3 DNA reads TGTGCCAGCAGCCTCGACAGAAGCTATGGCTACACCTTC. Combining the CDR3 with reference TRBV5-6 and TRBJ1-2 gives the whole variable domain DAGVTQSPTHLIKTRGQQVTLRCSPKSGHDTVSWYQQALGQGPQFIFQYYEEEERQRGNFPDRFSGHQFPNYSSELNVNALLLGDSALYLCASSLDRSYGYTFGSGTRLTVV.